Presented here are 13 T cell receptor beta chains from one specimen sequenced in a study of Graves' ophthalmopathy and Graves' hyperthyroidism. From RNA, the CDR3 regions of TCR beta chains were amplified and sequenced. HTBI primers served in a first-round RT-PCR, which a second-round multiplex PCR followed. TCRdb redid the calling of the multiplex PCR reads with MiXCR, one entry per CDR3 protein. Here the sample spans under 250,000 distinct CDR3 sequences, about 22% being singletons. The sample comprised peripheral blood. The source is a woman aged 50 to 60 with Graves' ophthalmopathy.

The table lists this clonotype with many counts. The chain uses TRBV10-2 and TRBJ2-2; unclear D gene. Germline assignment: CDR1 WSHSY and CDR2 SAAADI. The CDR3 runs to 16 residues. Trimming removed 0 bases from V and 2 bases from J, with 10 bases in between. Here the CDR3 reads CASSESGPTNTGELFF. The CDR3 DNA sequence: TGCGCCAGCAGTGAGTCCGGCCCTACCAACACCGGGGAGCTGTTTTTT.

This rearrangement joins TRBV11-3 to TRBJ2-7, with D unclear. Trimming took 0 bases from V and 7 from J, leaving 16 bases between them. Germline V gives CDR1 SGHNT, CDR2 YENEEA. The CDR3 is made up of 15 amino acids. This CDR3 reads CASSLDPGPGWEQYF. The CDR3 bases are TGTGCCAGCAGCTTAGATCCCGGACCAGGATGGGAGCAGTACTTC. Full variable domain (missing parts from reference TRBV11-3 and TRBJ2-7): EAGVVQSPRYKIIEKKQPVAFWCNPISGHNTLYWYLQNLGQGPELLIRYENEEAVDDSQLPKDRFSAERLKGVDSTLKIQPAELGDSAVYLCASSLDPGPGWEQYFGPGTRLTVT.

This clonotype has a handful of counts. The chain links TRBV29-1 to TRBJ2-5, with D perhaps given as TRBD1 or TRBD2 (6 bases each). CDR1 SQVTM and CDR2 ANQGSEA come from the germline V gene. There are 12 residues in the CDR3. V gave up 7 bases and J gave up 4 bases, with 13 bases separating them. CDR3 loop: CSGGAAGETQYF. CDR3 nucleotides: TGCAGCGGGGGGGCCGCGGGAGAGACCCAGTACTTC. The full variable domain, its missing parts supplied by reference TRBV29-1 and TRBJ2-5, is SAVISQKPSRDICQRGTSLTIQCQVDSQVTMMFWYRQQPGQSLTLIATANQGSEATYESGFVIDKFPISRPNLTFSTLTVSNMSPEDSSIYLCSGGAAGETQYFGPGTRLLVL.

This clonotype was detected ten times or more. This sequence joins TRBV27 and TRBJ1-5; 8 positions agree with TRBD1. Germline assignment: CDR1 MNHEY and CDR2 SMNVEV (reference sequence). Losses at the gene ends were 6 bases for V and 1 base for J; bases not matched to a gene: 5. The CDR3 spans 15 residues. CDR3 amino acids: CASRNRGNSNQPQHF. The CDR3 DNA follows: TGTGCCAGCAGGAACAGGGGGAACAGCAATCAGCCCCAGCATTTT.

Many counts were recorded for this clonotype. The chain combines TRBV27 with TRBJ1-1; D is possibly TRBD1 (6 bases). The CDR3 sequence is 14 residues long. V was pared by 2 bases and J by 1 base, with 8 bases between. The germline gives CDR1 MNHEY, CDR2 SMNVEV (reference sequence). The CDR3 reads CASSLRGQNTEAFF. The CDR3 DNA reads TGTGCCAGCAGTTTAAGGGGACAGAACACTGAAGCTTTCTTT.

This clonotype was seen at least ten times. The chain recombines TRBV12-3 or TRBV12-4 with TRBJ2-2; D uncertain. V lost 7 bases and J lost 2, with 11 bases in between. The CDR3 contains 14 residues. The CDR3 DNA reads as TGTGCCAGCACCCTAGGAGAAAACACCGGGGAGCTGTTTTTT. As protein: CASTLGENTGELFF.

V is TRBV6-5 and J is TRBJ1-2; perhaps TRBD1 as D (5 bases). V lost 0 bases, J lost 8 bases, and 16 bases lay in between. Germline CDR1 and CDR2: MNHEY and SVGAGI. CDR3 length: 15 amino acids. This chain's CDR3 is CASSYSGGSYSGYTF. CDR3 in DNA: TGTGCCAGCAGTTACTCGGGGGGGTCCTATAGCGGCTACACCTTC.

To note about this clonotype: A much more abundant neighbour one base away suggests this may be a read error. The chain has TRBV29-1 and TRBJ2-2; the D gene could be TRBD1 or TRBD2 (6 bases each). V lost 6 bases to trimming and J lost 4 bases, with 12 bases between them. The CDR3 totals 13 residues. Germline-derived CDR1 and CDR2 are SQVTM and ANQGSEA. CDR3 amino acids: CSVRRGLTGELFF. In DNA, the CDR3 is TGCAGCGTCCGACGGGGGCTCACCGGGGAGCTGTTTTTT.

This clonotype was seen many times. The chain is built from TRBV11-2 and TRBJ2-7; TRBD2 matches at 8 bases. The V segment lost 5 bases and the J segment 6 bases; nucleotides outside the gene matches: 12. This CDR3 region has 15 residues. From germline, CDR1 is SGHAT and CDR2 FQNNGV. The CDR3 protein is CASSPVGLVVREQYF. Here the CDR3 DNA reads TGTGCCAGCAGCCCGGTGGGACTAGTAGTTCGCGAGCAGTACTTC.

Ten or more counts support this clonotype. The gene calls are TRBV28 and TRBJ1-5, with D maybe TRBD1 (5 bases). The CDR3 totals 16 residues. Germline values: CDR1 MDHEN, CDR2 SYDVKM. The ends were cut back, 5 bases at V and 2 bases at J, with 16 bases in the middle. CDR3 in amino acids: CASSNSGTGGNQPQHF. The DNA of the CDR3 is TGTGCCAGCAGTAACTCCGGGACGGGGGGCAATCAGCCCCAGCATTTT.

The J gene is TRBJ2-6, the V gene TRBV4-2; 12 bases are shared with TRBD2. The CDR3 runs to 21 residues. The germline gives CDR1 LGHNA, CDR2 YNFKEQ. Germline trimming cut 0 bases from V and 0 bases from J; bases unmatched to any gene: 9. In nucleotides, the CDR3 is TGTGCCAGCAGCCAAGACCTAACTAGCGGGAGGTTTTTCTCTGGGGCCAACGTCCTGACTTTC. Encoded protein: CASSQDLTSGRFFSGANVLTF.

This clonotype was recorded many times. This chain connects TRBV10-3 to TRBJ2-7; TRBD1 matches 10 bases. Germline CDR1 and CDR2: ENHRY and SYGVKD. The ends lost 5 bases at V and 2 bases at J; junction bases unmatched: 3. There are 14 residues in the CDR3. CDR3 residues: CAISRTGGTYEQYF. In DNA form, the CDR3 reads TGTGCCATCAGTCGGACAGGGGGAACCTACGAGCAGTACTTC.

This clonotype was detected only once. The V gene is TRBV15, the J gene TRBJ2-4; 8 bases map to TRBD1. This CDR3 contains 16 residues. Germline V CDR1 and CDR2: LNHNV, YYDKDF (reference sequence). V was pared by 3 bases and J by 6 bases, with 10 bases of the junction left unmatched. CDR3 DNA: TGTGCCACCAGCAGCGGTTGGGGACAGGCGACAAACATTCAGTACTTC. Encoded protein: CATSSGWGQATNIQYF.